Below are 19 T cell receptor beta chains sequenced from a single sample in a study of T cells in Graves' hyperthyroidism and ophthalmopathy. The TCR beta CDR3 regions underwent amplification using RNA transcripts as the source. HTBI primers drove first-round RT-PCR of the TCR CDR3. TCRdb analysed the multiplex PCR reads with MiXCR anew, one entry per CDR3 protein. The sample yields approximately 410,000 distinct CDR3 sequences, around 13% seen once. Sequenced material: blood. The receptors were gathered from a young woman with Graves' hyperthyroidism.

The table lists this clonotype with many counts. This rearrangement joins TRBV7-9 to TRBJ2-7; 7 bases agree with TRBD2. This CDR3 has 15 amino acids. CDR1 is SEHNR, CDR2 FQNEAQ, per germline (reference sequence). Losses at the gene ends were 5 bases for V and 3 bases for J; bases not matched to a gene: 10. Here the CDR3 DNA reads TGTGCCAGCAGCCCCGATGGGGAGGGCGTCTACGAGCAGTACTTC. This translates into CASSPDGEGVYEQYF.

J is TRBJ2-1 and V is TRBV6-1, with TRBD1 matching 8 bases. J was trimmed by 3 bases and V by 5 bases; bases with no gene match: 9. Germline CDR1 MNHNS, CDR2 SASEGT. This CDR3 has 16 residues. The CDR3: CASSSKDREFYNEQFF. The CDR3 bases are TGTGCCAGCAGTAGCAAGGACAGGGAGTTCTACAATGAGCAGTTCTTC.

This clonotype has a count of ten or more. The chain uses TRBV6-1 and TRBJ2-7; 11 positions agree with TRBD2. V was pared by 1 base and J by 4 bases, with 0 bases of the junction left unmatched. CDR3 length: 14 amino acids. In germline, CDR1 is MNHNS, CDR2 SASEGT. CDR3 coding DNA: TGTGCCAGCAGTGAAGGACTAGCGGGGTACGAGCAGTACTTC. Translating it yields CASSEGLAGYEQYF.

There are many counts of this clonotype. This chain's CDR3 is CASSLAAETDTQYF. For the CDR3, the DNA is TGCGCCAGCAGCTTGGCCGCGGAAACAGATACGCAGTATTTT. The rearrangement joins TRBV5-1 to TRBJ2-3; D remains unclear. V shed 0 bases and J shed 3 bases, with 8 bases lying between them. The CDR3 is made up of 14 amino acids. Germline CDR1 SGHRS, CDR2 YFSETQ.

This clonotype was counted between two and nine times. The junction departs from the called germline gene at one end, perhaps through a read error. The chain has TRBV2 and TRBJ2-2; 13 bases line up with TRBD2. Germline CDR1 reads SNHLY; CDR2 reads FYNNEI. This CDR3 contains 17 residues. The DNA for the CDR3 is TGTGTCAGCAGTCCACTAGCGGGAGGGGTTAAGGCCGGGGAGCTGTTTTTT. This sequence encodes CVSSPLAGGVKAGELFF.

This clonotype was counted at least ten times. This sequence joins TRBV28 and TRBJ2-5; 9 positions match TRBD2. Trimming took 6 bases from V and 5 from J; bases not matched to a gene: 16. Germline loops: CDR1 MDHEN, CDR2 SYDVKM. This CDR3 spans 17 amino acids. This CDR3 reads CASSNEPPSGNLETQYF. CDR3 sequence (DNA): TGTGCCAGCAGCAACGAGCCGCCTAGCGGGAACCTTGAGACCCAGTACTTC.

This clonotype was counted many times. The chain couples TRBV12-3 or TRBV12-4 to TRBJ2-5, with 8 bases matching TRBD2. The V and J ends lost 6 bases and 5 bases, in that order; junction bases with no gene match: 8. This CDR3 region has 14 residues. The CDR3, as DNA: TGTGCCAGCAGGCCGGCTAGCGGGCAGGAGACCCAGTACTTC. As protein: CASRPASGQETQYF.

Regarding this clonotype: This may be a read error: a much more frequent sequence differs by one nucleotide. CDR3 sequence: CASSPVMGNTEAFF. As DNA, the CDR3 is TGTGCCAGCAGCCCGGTGATGGGGAACACTGAAGCTTTCTTT. The gene calls are TRBV5-4 and TRBJ1-1, with D uncertain. CDR3 length: 14 residues. Germline V CDR1 and CDR2: SGHNT, YYREEE (reference sequence). The ends were cut back, 4 bases at V and 1 base at J, with 11 bases in the middle.

This clonotype was seen repeatedly, ten times or more. This chain joins TRBV29-1 and TRBJ2-3; TRBD2 might be the D (6 bases). With 5 bases removed from V and 0 bases from J, the gap between germline ends came to 15 bases. This CDR3 contains 15 residues. Germline CDR1 is SQVTM and CDR2 is ANQGSEA. In DNA, the CDR3 is TGCAGCGTTAGGGACTCAATCATTAGCACAGATACGCAGTATTTT. It specifies CSVRDSIISTDTQYF.

A note on this clonotype: It may be a read error: a sequence one base away is much more abundant. V and J are TRBV6-2 or TRBV6-3 and TRBJ2-1; tentatively, D is TRBD1 or TRBD2 (6 bases each). Germline CDR1 reads MNHEY; CDR2 reads SVGEGT. V shed 7 bases and J shed 1 base, with 23 bases lying between them. The CDR3 is made up of 18 amino acids. The CDR3 DNA reads TGTGCCAGCATCCAGGGGAAAGCTGGAGGGAATTCCTACAATGAGCAGTTCTTC. Its protein is CASIQGKAGGNSYNEQFF.

The J gene is TRBJ2-1, the V gene TRBV5-6, with TRBD2 matching 9 bases. CDR3 length: 19 residues. The germline CDR1 and CDR2 sequences are SGHDT and YYEEEE. With V trimmed by 1 base and J by 0 bases, 11 bases remained unmatched. In DNA form, the CDR3 reads TGTGCCAGCAGCTTGAGGGTCCTAGCGGGGCGAGGCTCCTACAATGAGCAGTTCTTC. It codes for CASSLRVLAGRGSYNEQFF.

This clonotype was found many times. The rearrangement joins TRBV12-3 or TRBV12-4 to TRBJ2-6; tentative D call: TRBD1 (5 bases). The CDR3 extends over 16 amino acids. V lost 4 bases, J lost 0 bases, and 10 bases lay in between. The DNA of the CDR3 is TGTGCCAGCAGTTGGGGCATTAGCTCTGGGGCCAACGTCCTGACTTTC. It is translated as CASSWGISSGANVLTF.

The chain employs TRBV18 and TRBJ2-6; 11 nucleotides align to TRBD1. With 1 base clipped from V and 3 bases from J, the junction kept 5 bases outside the gene matches. CDR3 size: 18 residues. Per germline, CDR1 KGHSH and CDR2 LQKENI. The CDR3 here is CASSPRDRGSVGANVLTF. The CDR3 DNA sequence: TGTGCCAGCTCACCACGGGACAGGGGGTCGGTTGGGGCCAACGTCCTGACTTTC. The entire variable domain, with the rest obtained from reference TRBV18 and TRBJ2-6, is as follows: NAGVMQNPRHLVRRRGQEARLRCSPMKGHSHVYWYRQLPEEGLKFMVYLQKENIIDESGMPKERFSAEFPKEGPSILRIQQVVRGDSAAYFCASSPRDRGSVGANVLTFGAGSRLTVL.

This clonotype came up a few times. The chain recombines TRBV7-8 with TRBJ1-3; 7 positions agree with TRBD1. Germline V gene data show CDR1 as SGHVS and CDR2 as FQNEAQ. CDR3 length: 16 residues. V shed 1 base, J shed 4 bases, and the junction held 7 bases outside the gene matches. The CDR3 sequence: CASSLDPGGAGNTIYF. CDR3 nucleotide sequence: TGTGCCAGCAGCTTAGACCCAGGGGGGGCGGGAAACACCATATATTTT.

In this sample, this clonotype turned up many times. The rearrangement uses TRBV30 and TRBJ2-3, with D possibly being TRBD2 (5 bases). CDR3 length: 14 residues. CDR1 GTSNPN and CDR2 SVGIG come from the germline V gene (reference sequence). Trimming cost V 1 base and J 0 bases, with 8 bases left between them. The CDR3 region has the DNA TGTGCCTGGAGTGAAGGACTGAGCACAGATACGCAGTATTTT. Its protein product is CAWSEGLSTDTQYF.

This clonotype was counted ten times or more. The chain couples TRBV20-1 to TRBJ2-7; D remains ambiguous. The CDR3 is 12 residues long. Germline V gives CDR1 DFQATT, CDR2 SNEGSKA (reference sequence). CDR3 sequence reads: CRLSGTGYEQYF. As DNA, the CDR3 is TGCAGGCTCAGTGGAACTGGGTACGAGCAGTACTTC.

In this sample, this clonotype turned up a few times. The chain is built from TRBV9 and TRBJ2-1; a possible D gene is TRBD2 (6 bases). CDR1 is SGDLS, CDR2 YYNGEE, per germline. The CDR3 spans 15 residues. The V end lost 0 bases, the J end lost 8 bases, and 15 bases lay between the germline ends. The CDR3 region is CASSVESGDVYEQFF. The CDR3 DNA sequence: TGTGCCAGCAGCGTAGAGTCGGGAGATGTGTATGAGCAGTTCTTC. The whole variable domain, remainder taken from reference TRBV9 and TRBJ2-1, is DSGVTQTPKHLITATGQRVTLRCSPRSGDLSVYWYQQSLDQGLQFLIQYYNGEERAKGNILERFSAQQFPDLHSELNLSSLELGDSALYFCASSVESGDVYEQFFGPGTRLTVL.

The chain combines TRBV7-2 with TRBJ2-1; TRBD2 aligns across 9 bases. CDR1 SGHTA and CDR2 FQGNSA come from the germline V gene. Trimming at V came to 6 bases and at J to 0 bases, leaving 12 bases not matched to a gene. The CDR3 is 18 residues long. The CDR3 region has the DNA TGTGCCAGCAGGTTCCGAGCGGGAGGCTTAAGCTCCTACAATGAGCAGTTCTTC. Translated: CASRFRAGGLSSYNEQFF.

This clonotype came up many times. The rearrangement joins TRBV3-1 to TRBJ1-1, with 8 bases fitting TRBD1. The germline CDR1 and CDR2 sequences are LGHDT and YNNKEL (reference sequence). CDR3 length: 13 amino acids. The V segment lost 5 bases and the J segment 3 bases; nucleotides outside the gene matches: 2. CDR3 loop: CASSATGDTEAFF. CDR3 coding DNA: TGTGCCAGCAGCGCGACAGGGGACACTGAAGCTTTCTTT.